This TCR beta chain came from a study of spatial heterogeneity in lung cancer. Study context: Unique TCR and UMI combinations averaged more than ten appearances each in raw reads.

The V gene's germline CDR1 is LGHNA and CDR2 YSLEER. V was pared by 0 bases and J by 2 bases, with 10 bases between. The CDR3 is made up of 15 amino acids. Sample time point: blood at routine non-recurrence follow-up after resection. Unsorted samples of tumor, nontumor lung or frozen PBMC had their whole RNA sequenced. This clonotype was recorded at least ten times. TCRdb ran MiXCR on the 5' RACE reads and lists one entry per CDR3 protein. The sample shows 43,000 or so distinct CDR3 sequences, roughly 10% of them seen only once. Sequences were derived from PBMCs, sampled at follow-up. This clonotype originated in a male donor with early-stage non-small cell lung cancer. The J gene is TRBJ1-2, the V gene TRBV4-3; D may be TRBD1 (5 bases). The CDR3 here is CASSQDPGTNYGYTF. The CDR3 nucleotides read TGCGCCAGCAGCCAAGATCCCGGGACGAACTATGGCTACACCTTC.